The 14 T cell receptor beta chains presented below share a single source sample, sequenced in a study of CD8 T cells in Susac syndrome. RNA amounts of roughly 0.45 to 1 ug underwent reverse transcription with random hexamers. TCRdb reanalysed the immunoSEQ multiplex PCR reads using MiXCR and keeps one entry per CDR3 protein. The data hold around 300,000 distinct CDR3 sequences, with roughly 85% observed a single time. Sequencing used CD8+ T cells from PBMCs. Source of these receptors: a human donor with multiple sclerosis.

J is TRBJ2-4 and V is TRBV2, with 7 bases matching TRBD2. Germline lookup yields CDR1 SNHLY and CDR2 FYNNEI. J lost 0 bases, V lost 10 bases, and 18 bases had no gene match. The CDR3 consists of 18 residues. CDR3 nucleotides: TGTGCCACGGTCGGTTCGGGAGGTAATACCCTAGCCAAAAACATTCAGTACTTC. Translated: CATVGSGGNTLAKNIQYF.

The V gene is TRBV6-5, the J gene TRBJ2-1; D may correspond to TRBD1 or TRBD2 (6 bases each). This CDR3 has 13 residues. Germline V gene sequence: CDR1 MNHEY, CDR2 SVGAGI. Trimming pared 6 bases from V and 9 bases from J, leaving 15 bases between. Here the CDR3 reads CASSPGGGGEQFF. The CDR3 DNA reads TGTGCCAGCAGCCCTGGAGGGGGTGGTGAGCAGTTCTTC.

The chain uses TRBV9 and TRBJ2-7, with TRBD1 as a possible D gene (5 bases). Looked up from germline, CDR1 is SGDLS and CDR2 is YYNGEE. The ends were cut back, 0 bases at V and 7 bases at J, with 14 bases in the middle. The CDR3 spans 14 residues. The CDR3 sequence is CASSVDDSLWEQYF. CDR3 coding DNA: TGTGCCAGCAGCGTAGACGACAGTCTGTGGGAGCAGTACTTC.

This chain links TRBV10-3 with TRBJ2-2; 10 nucleotides agree with TRBD1. The trim removed 3 bases at V and 7 bases at J, leaving 11 bases unmatched. The germline V gene encodes CDR1 ENHRY and CDR2 SYGVKD. This CDR3 is 17 amino acids long. CDR3 in amino acids: CAISDPTGGPLSGELFF. DNA for the CDR3: TGTGCCATCAGTGACCCGACAGGGGGCCCCCTTAGCGGGGAGCTGTTTTTT.

The J gene is TRBJ2-5, the V gene TRBV14; D is unclear. The V end lost 1 base, the J end lost 5 bases, and 20 bases lay between the germline ends. Per the germline V gene, CDR1 is SGHDN and CDR2 is FVKESK. There are 17 residues in the CDR3. The CDR3 region has the DNA TGTGCCAGCAGCCAAGGGCCCTGGTCCGCAGTCGGCGAGACCCAGTACTTC. Its protein product is CASSQGPWSAVGETQYF.

The count of this clonotype is one. V usage is TRBV27 and J usage is TRBJ2-1; D gene ambiguous. The V gene lost 6 bases and the J gene lost 8 bases, with 14 bases spanning the gap. The CDR3 contains 13 residues. Germline V CDR1 and CDR2: MNHEY, SMNVEV (reference sequence). In nucleotides, the CDR3 is TGTGCCAGCAGCCTCGGCAGCACGCATGAGCAGTTCTTC. It specifies CASSLGSTHEQFF.

The CDR3 is CASSSGLGNQPQHF. The CDR3 nucleotides are TGTGCCAGCAGTTCAGGGTTGGGCAATCAGCCCCAGCATTTT. This chain joins TRBV6-2 or TRBV6-3 and TRBJ1-5, with D maybe TRBD1 (5 bases). V shed 4 bases and J shed 2 bases, with 9 bases lying between them. The CDR3 runs to 14 residues. Germline-derived CDR1 and CDR2 are MNHEY and SVGEGT.

The chain combines TRBV7-9 with TRBJ1-4; D is uncertain. Germline loops: CDR1 SEHNR, CDR2 FQNEAQ (reference sequence). V lost 0 bases and J 0 bases, leaving 8 bases between the germline ends. The CDR3 has 16 residues. DNA for the CDR3: TGTGCCAGCAGCTTAGCGGAGGGATCAACTAATGAAAAACTGTTTTTT. As protein: CASSLAEGSTNEKLFF.

This chain uses TRBV9 with TRBJ1-2; tentatively, D is TRBD1 (5 bases). Germline V gives CDR1 SGDLS, CDR2 YYNGEE. The CDR3 sequence is 15 residues long. Trimming removed 3 bases from V and 5 bases from J, with 17 bases in between. CDR3 bases: TGTGCCAGCAGCGAGGACCCCACGGGGCTTTATGGCTACACCTTC. Residues: CASSEDPTGLYGYTF.

This sequence joins TRBV28 and TRBJ2-6, with D maybe TRBD1 (5 bases). V was cut by 2 bases and J by 2 bases, with 13 bases left in between. The CDR3 is made up of 17 amino acids. Germline CDR1 reads MDHEN; CDR2 reads SYDVKM. The DNA for the CDR3 is TGTGCCAGCAGTTTACAGGGTGCTCTCCCTGGGGCCAACGTCCTGACTTTC. Translating it yields CASSLQGALPGANVLTF.

The V gene is TRBV11-1, the J gene TRBJ2-1; 14 bases are a match to TRBD2. The CDR3 contains 20 residues. CDR1 is SGHAT and CDR2 is FQDESV in the germline V gene (reference sequence). After removal of 5 bases from V and 1 base from J, the junction contained 13 bases not matched to a gene. In DNA, the CDR3 is TGTGCCAGCAGCCCAGAGACTAGCGGGAGGGCCTTAGGATCCTACAATGAGCAGTTCTTC. This sequence encodes CASSPETSGRALGSYNEQFF.

This clonotype was observed once. The chain carries TRBV19 and TRBJ2-1; TRBD2 aligns across 9 bases. Unmatched junction bases numbered 8, after V lost 1 base and J lost 7 bases. This CDR3 spans 16 amino acids. The germline V gene has CDR1 LNHDA and CDR2 SQIVND (reference sequence). CDR3 residues: CASSIVAGGPINEQFF. The DNA of the CDR3 is TGTGCCAGTAGTATAGTGGCGGGAGGGCCGATAAATGAGCAGTTCTTC.

V and J are TRBV7-2 and TRBJ1-4; 7 positions match TRBD1. Trimming took 0 bases from V and 7 from J; bases not matched to a gene: 11. CDR3 length equals 17 residues. In germline, CDR1 is SGHTA, CDR2 FQGNSA. As DNA, the CDR3 is TGTGCCAGCAGCTTAGCCGGACAGGCACCCCTAGGTGAAAAACTGTTTTTT. This gives the protein CASSLAGQAPLGEKLFF.

This clonotype was recorded a few times. This chain connects TRBV7-2 to TRBJ2-5, with a tentative D call TRBD1 (6 bases). This CDR3 comprises 13 residues. CDR1 is SGHTA and CDR2 is FQGNSA in the germline V gene. Trimming pared 2 bases from V and 5 bases from J, leaving 9 bases between. CDR3 DNA sequence: TGTGCCAGCAGCTTACAGGGGTTGGAGACCCAGTACTTC. Translating it yields CASSLQGLETQYF.